Presented here are 9 T cell receptor beta chains from one specimen sequenced in a study of vaccination and CD4 T cells after COVID-19. What these receptors recognize is not known. Researchers used the Oncomine TCR Beta short-read assay to sequence DNA from cultured CD4+ T cells. MiXCR, applied by TCRdb to the PCR reads, yields one record per CDR3 protein. Of 22,000 or so distinct CDR3 sequences in the sample, roughly 45% were seen once. Specified treatment: approximately nine-day PBMC culture with coronavirus spike peptide pools or control peptides (ViraFEST assay). What was sequenced was CD4+ T cells from blood, cultured in vitro. The receptors come from a human donor who had recovered from COVID-19.

This clonotype was counted a few times. The gene calls are TRBV7-2 and TRBJ2-5, with D tentatively TRBD2 (5 bases). The CDR3 has 14 amino acids. In germline, CDR1 is SGHTA, CDR2 FQGNSA. V was trimmed by 1 base and J by 7 bases, leaving 13 bases between them. This CDR3 reads CASSLERGPRTQYF. CDR3 coding DNA: TGTGCCAGCAGCTTAGAACGAGGGCCCCGGACCCAGTACTTC.

V is TRBV7-9 and J is TRBJ1-2; D gene uncertain. Germline values: CDR1 SEHNR, CDR2 FQNEAQ (reference sequence). This CDR3 comprises 13 residues. V lost 3 bases and J 8 bases, leaving 13 bases between the germline ends. The DNA of the CDR3 is TGTGCCAGCAGCTTGGCAGGTCTGCAGGGCTACACCTTC. Protein sequence: CASSLAGLQGYTF.

The chain links TRBV2 to TRBJ2-1, with D hard to call. Germline loops: CDR1 SNHLY, CDR2 FYNNEI. The V end was cut by 3 bases, the J end by 15 bases, with 21 bases between. The CDR3 runs 14 residues. CDR3 in amino acids: CASSESGSVLRVFF. The CDR3 DNA reads TGTGCCAGCAGTGAGTCTGGGTCGGTACTTCGGGTGTTCTTC.

The chain joins TRBV7-9 to TRBJ2-5; D remains ambiguous. Germline CDR1 is SEHNR and CDR2 is FQNEAQ (reference sequence). The CDR3 totals 10 residues. Between the trimmed V and J ends, which lost 5 bases and 3 bases, there was a span of 1 base. The CDR3 DNA reads TGTGCCAGCAGCAAAGAGACCCAGTACTTC. Its translation: CASSKETQYF. The whole variable domain, remainder taken from reference TRBV7-9 and TRBJ2-5, is DTGVSQNPRHKITKRGQNVTFRCDPISEHNRLYWYRQTLGQGPEFLTYFQNEAQLEKSRLLSDRFSAERPKGSFSTLEIQRTEQGDSAMYLCASSKETQYFGPGTRLLVL.

This clonotype was detected a few times. The genes are TRBV7-9 and TRBJ2-5; no firm D call. This CDR3 comprises 13 residues. Germline CDR1 and CDR2: SEHNR and FQNEAQ (reference sequence). Trimming cost V 6 bases and J 1 base, with 9 bases left between them. Here the CDR3 DNA reads TGTGCCAGCAGTCCTGGGCCCCAAGAGACCCAGTACTTC. Amino acids: CASSPGPQETQYF. Supplemented by reference TRBV7-9 and TRBJ2-5, the full variable domain reads DTGVSQNPRHKITKRGQNVTFRCDPISEHNRLYWYRQTLGQGPEFLTYFQNEAQLEKSRLLSDRFSAERPKGSFSTLEIQRTEQGDSAMYLCASSPGPQETQYFGPGTRLLVL.

The chain carries TRBV24-1 and TRBJ2-2; 12 bases agree with TRBD2. V lost 3 bases to trimming and J lost 7 bases; unmatched junction nucleotides: 5. The germline V gene has CDR1 KGHDR and CDR2 SFDVKD. The length of the CDR3 is 16 residues. The CDR3 reads CATSDRTSGVSGELFF. CDR3 nucleotides: TGTGCCACCAGTGATCGGACTAGCGGGGTTAGCGGGGAGCTGTTTTTT.

The J gene is TRBJ2-7, the V gene TRBV19; no firm D call. V gave up 8 bases and J gave up 2 bases, with 10 bases separating them. Germline lookup yields CDR1 LNHDA and CDR2 SQIVND (reference sequence). This CDR3 is built from 12 residues. The CDR3 loop is CASAHEAYEQYF. CDR3 coding DNA: TGTGCCAGTGCCCACGAGGCCTACGAGCAGTACTTC.

The rearrangement links TRBV11-3 to TRBJ1-1, with D possibly matching TRBD1 (5 bases). With 1 base removed from V and 14 bases from J, the gap between germline ends came to 14 bases. CDR3 length: 12 residues. Per the germline V gene, CDR1 is SGHNT and CDR2 is YENEEA. In DNA form, the CDR3 reads TGTGCCAGCAGCTTAGGTGAATACAGGCGGTTCTTT. It codes for CASSLGEYRRFF.

V is TRBV20-1 and J is TRBJ1-6; 7 bases are a match to TRBD1. Trimming took 1 base from V and 14 from J; bases not matched to a gene: 11. The CDR3 loop spans 14 amino acids. Germline loops: CDR1 DFQATT, CDR2 SNEGSKA (reference sequence). This CDR3 is CSARVYTGEKSLHF. The CDR3 nucleotides read TGCAGTGCTAGAGTCTATACAGGGGAGAAGTCCCTCCACTTT.